These 12 T cell receptor beta chains share one sample of origin, sequenced in a study of cytomegalovirus exposure and HLA in healthy donors. The PCR made use of 60 Vbeta and 13 Jbeta primers. TCRdb's table, derived via immunoSEQ multiplex PCR, lists solely in-frame clones and lacks some. The sample includes 200,000 to 250,000 clones, 81% of them seen just once. The specimen sequenced was PBMCs. These receptors all come from a woman aged 55-70 years in good health and CMV-seropositive.

The chain uses TRBV2 and TRBJ1-5; 8 bases are shared with TRBD1. V lost 6 bases to trimming and J lost 4 bases; unmatched junction nucleotides: 5. Germline V gives CDR1 SNHLY, CDR2 FYNNEI. This CDR3 has 14 residues. CDR3 bases: TGTGCCAGCAGCGGACAGGGTTTGAATCAGCCCCAGCATTTT. This gives the protein CASSGQGLNQPQHF.

The table lists this clone with a count of one. This sequence joins TRBV7-9 and TRBJ2-7, with D unclear. In germline, CDR1 is SEHNR, CDR2 FQNEAQ (reference sequence). The CDR3 totals 15 residues. V lost 3 bases and J lost 1, with 13 bases in between. The CDR3 nucleotides are TGTGCCAGCAGCTTGGCAGGCAGCACTTCCTACGAGCAGTACTTC. This codes for CASSLAGSTSYEQYF.

This chain joins TRBV18 and TRBJ1-1, with unresolved D. The CDR3 is made up of 15 amino acids. V was cut by 0 bases and J by 3 bases, with 11 bases left in between. The germline V gene encodes CDR1 KGHSH and CDR2 LQKENI. The CDR3 region has the DNA TGTGCCAGCTCACCACCGCGGATTTGGGACACTGAAGCTTTCTTT. It yields the protein CASSPPRIWDTEAFF.

The J gene is TRBJ1-6, the V gene TRBV2, with 9 positions matching TRBD1. Germline loops: CDR1 SNHLY, CDR2 FYNNEI. V was clipped by 8 bases and J by 7 bases; unmatched bases: 3. This CDR3 has 13 residues. This CDR3 reads CASSGTGNSPLHF. The CDR3 region has the DNA TGTGCCAGCTCCGGGACAGGGAATTCACCCCTCCACTTT.

This chain joins TRBV7-9 and TRBJ1-5; D may be TRBD1 (5 bases). With 6 bases removed from V and 3 bases from J, the gap between germline ends came to 12 bases. In germline, CDR1 is SEHNR, CDR2 FQNEAQ (reference sequence). This CDR3 has 14 residues. CDR3 in DNA: TGTGCCAGCAGGCCTGACAGTGCCAATCAGCCCCAGCATTTT. Encoded protein: CASRPDSANQPQHF.

The gene calls are TRBV19 and TRBJ2-7; 10 nucleotides match TRBD1. V was clipped by 6 bases and J by 4 bases; unmatched bases: 9. The length of the CDR3 is 15 residues. Germline CDR1 reads LNHDA; CDR2 reads SQIVND (reference sequence). CDR3 sequence reads: CASRPDRGRPYEQYF. DNA for the CDR3: TGTGCCAGTAGACCAGACAGGGGGCGACCGTACGAGCAGTACTTC.

This chain connects TRBV6-5 to TRBJ2-7; perhaps TRBD2 as D (6 bases). Looked up from germline, CDR1 is MNHEY and CDR2 is SVGAGI. This CDR3 has 15 residues. Trimming left V 0 bases short and J 1 base short, with 10 bases between. Here the CDR3 reads CASSYSGSLSYEQYF. The CDR3 DNA reads TGTGCCAGCAGTTACTCCGGGAGCCTTTCCTACGAGCAGTACTTC.

Only a few counts were recorded for this clone. This chain uses TRBV7-2 with TRBJ1-3, with TRBD1 identical over 9 bases. The V gene end was trimmed by 2 bases and the J gene end by 1 base; junction bases not matched to a gene: 6. The CDR3 consists of 17 residues. In germline, CDR1 is SGHTA, CDR2 FQGNSA. Here the CDR3 DNA reads TGTGCCAGCAGCTTAACAGGGACAGGGAGGTCTGGAAACACCATATATTTT. It codes for CASSLTGTGRSGNTIYF.

This rearrangement joins TRBV5-1 to TRBJ2-1; 13 nucleotides agree with TRBD2. This CDR3 has 16 amino acids. Germline trimming cut 5 bases from V and 3 bases from J; bases unmatched to any gene: 5. Germline V gene lookup returns CDR1 SGHRS and CDR2 YFSETQ. The CDR3 DNA reads TGCGCCAGCAGGACCGGGACTAGCGGGATCTACAATGAGCAGTTCTTC. Translating gives CASRTGTSGIYNEQFF.

CDR3 sequence: CASSPQGVAGGNEQFF. The CDR3, as DNA: TGCGCCAGCAGCCCCCAGGGGGTAGCGGGAGGCAATGAGCAGTTCTTC. The genes are TRBV4-1 and TRBJ2-1; 10 nucleotides agree with TRBD2. With V trimmed by 4 bases and J by 6 bases, 9 bases remained unmatched. Per germline, CDR1 MGHRA and CDR2 YSYEKL. The CDR3 runs 16 residues.

The chain combines TRBV7-9 with TRBJ1-3; tentatively, D is TRBD1 (6 bases). The CDR3 is 15 residues long. V was trimmed by 5 bases and J by 2 bases, leaving 13 bases between them. Germline CDR1 and CDR2: SEHNR and FQNEAQ (reference sequence). This CDR3 reads CASSAWQGTGNTIYF. CDR3 DNA sequence: TGTGCCAGCAGCGCGTGGCAGGGGACTGGAAACACCATATATTTT.

In this sample, this clone turned up a few times. The rearrangement uses TRBV11-3 and TRBJ2-2; 9 bases line up with TRBD1. Germline V gives CDR1 SGHNT, CDR2 YENEEA. The CDR3 runs 20 residues. Trimming removed 2 bases from V and 4 bases from J; junction bases left unmatched: 17. CDR3 region: CASSLSFWTNRQGGTGELFF. The CDR3 bases are TGTGCCAGCAGCTTATCGTTTTGGACCAACCGACAGGGGGGCACCGGGGAGCTGTTTTTT.